The 30 T cell receptor beta chains reported below all come from one sample, sequenced in a study of OX40 agonist ivuxolimab in advanced cancers. Assay: immunoSEQ multiplex PCR; the TCRdb copy retains only in-frame clones and omits some. The top ten clones hold roughly 0.69% of a sample with about 67,000 clones, approximately 81% of them seen once. The sequencing here drew on CD4+ or CD8+ T cells sorted from blood, taken in a trial of the OX40 agonist ivuxolimab. The receptors originated from an adult with an advanced solid tumor such as melanoma, head and neck, liver or kidney cancer.

V gene TRBV11-2 combines with J gene TRBJ2-7, with 11 bases that match TRBD2. Germline-derived CDR1 and CDR2 are SGHAT and FQNNGV. V shed 10 bases, J shed 4 bases, and the junction held 9 bases outside the gene matches. The CDR3 has 14 amino acids. The CDR3 coding sequence is TGTGCCACAAACCTAGCGGGGGGCCCATACGAGCAGTACTTC. Protein: CATNLAGGPYEQYF.

This chain uses TRBV9 with TRBJ2-1; D is unclear. In germline, CDR1 is SGDLS, CDR2 YYNGEE. V lost 0 bases and J lost 2, with 9 bases in between. The CDR3 consists of 15 residues. CDR3 in DNA: TGTGCCAGCAGCGTAGCTCTGGGTCCCTACAATGAGCAGTTCTTC. Protein: CASSVALGPYNEQFF.

The chain employs TRBV5-5 and TRBJ1-1; a possible D gene is TRBD1 (5 bases). Per the germline V gene, CDR1 is SGHKS and CDR2 is YYEKEE (reference sequence). Trimming left V 9 bases short and J 2 bases short, with 14 bases between. The CDR3 covers 13 residues. The CDR3 nucleotides are TGTGCCACTCGGGGGACCGTAAACACTGAAGCTTTCTTT. It specifies CATRGTVNTEAFF.

The V and J genes are TRBV27 and TRBJ1-5; possibly TRBD1 for D (6 bases). This CDR3 has 14 amino acids. The V gene's germline CDR1 is MNHEY and CDR2 SMNVEV (reference sequence). The ends were cut back, 5 bases at V and 3 bases at J, with 11 bases in the middle. CDR3 bases: TGTGCCAGCAGTCTTCAGGGACACAATCAGCCCCAGCATTTT. Protein product: CASSLQGHNQPQHF.

This chain uses TRBV5-6 with TRBJ2-7; 8 nucleotides line up with TRBD1. The CDR3 is 14 residues long. V shed 4 bases and J 3 bases; nucleotides not matched to a gene: 6. Germline V gene lookup returns CDR1 SGHDT and CDR2 YYEEEE. The CDR3, as DNA: TGTGCCAGCAGCCGCCGGACAGGGAACTACGAGCAGTACTTC. This gives the protein CASSRRTGNYEQYF.

The rearrangement joins TRBV11-2 to TRBJ2-7, with TRBD2 matching 7 bases. CDR1 is SGHAT, CDR2 FQNNGV, per germline. Germline trimming cut 1 base from V and 4 bases from J; bases unmatched to any gene: 1. This CDR3 has 13 amino acids. Here the CDR3 DNA reads TGTGCCAGCAGCTTAGGACTAGCTTACGAGCAGTACTTC. Translating it yields CASSLGLAYEQYF.

The chain has TRBV19 and TRBJ1-3; no firm D call. The CDR3 spans 12 residues. Germline lookup yields CDR1 LNHDA and CDR2 SQIVND (reference sequence). Trimming stripped 3 bases from V and 10 bases from J, with 10 bases between. The CDR3 reads CASSIYRVTIYF. The DNA of the CDR3 is TGTGCCAGTAGTATTTATCGGGTTACCATATATTTT. The full variable domain, its missing parts supplied by reference TRBV19 and TRBJ1-3, is DGGITQSPKYLFRKEGQNVTLSCEQNLNHDAMYWYRQDPGQGLRLIYYSQIVNDFQKGDIAEGYSVSREKKESFPLTVTSAQKNPTAFYLCASSIYRVTIYFGEGSWLTVV.

The chain is built from TRBV10-3 and TRBJ2-7; no clear D gene. Deletions cut 3 bases from V and 3 bases from J, with 9 bases between. The germline gives CDR1 ENHRY, CDR2 SYGVKD. The CDR3 runs 13 residues. CDR3: CAISEGQVYEQYF. The DNA of the CDR3 is TGTGCCATCAGTGAAGGGCAGGTCTACGAGCAGTACTTC.

The J gene is TRBJ1-2, the V gene TRBV10-2; TRBD1 matches 7 bases. CDR3 length: 13 residues. After removal of 6 bases from V and 0 bases from J, the junction contained 1 base not matched to a gene. Germline V gene data show CDR1 as WSHSY and CDR2 as SAAADI. The CDR3 sequence: CASSGQANYGYTF. CDR3 DNA: TGCGCCAGCAGCGGACAGGCTAACTATGGCTACACCTTC.

The chain carries TRBV19 and TRBJ1-1; no definite D call. CDR3 length equals 13 residues. Trimming stripped 1 base from V and 3 bases from J, with 6 bases between. Germline V gives CDR1 LNHDA, CDR2 SQIVND (reference sequence). The CDR3 DNA is TGTGCCAGTAGTATAGGGGTTTACACTGAAGCTTTCTTT. Residues: CASSIGVYTEAFF.

The chain carries TRBV29-1 and TRBJ1-5, with 7 bases matching TRBD1. CDR1 is SQVTM and CDR2 is ANQGSEA in the germline V gene. Trimming took 6 bases from V and 6 from J; bases not matched to a gene: 8. CDR3 size: 13 residues. The CDR3 DNA reads TGCAGCGTCGCAGGGGGGCCCAGTCAGCCCCAGCATTTT. Translated, it gives CSVAGGPSQPQHF.

This clone was recorded once. This rearrangement joins TRBV10-3 to TRBJ1-4; perhaps TRBD1 as D (5 bases). Trimming left V 0 bases short and J 6 bases short, with 14 bases between. Germline lookup yields CDR1 ENHRY and CDR2 SYGVKD. The CDR3 sequence is 16 residues long. The CDR3 bases are TGTGCCATCAGTGAGTCGCTGGGTAGAGGGGATGAAAAACTGTTTTTT. It encodes CAISESLGRGDEKLFF.

This clone was counted a single time. The chain couples TRBV7-3 to TRBJ1-2; tentative D call: TRBD1 (5 bases). CDR1 is SGHTA, CDR2 FQGTGA, per germline. CDR3 length equals 16 residues. Trimming removed 2 bases at V and 3 bases at J, with 16 bases between. CDR3: CASSLEQGQVYYGYTF. The CDR3 nucleotides read TGTGCCAGCAGCTTAGAGCAGGGTCAGGTATACTATGGCTACACCTTC. The entire variable domain, with the rest obtained from reference TRBV7-3 and TRBJ1-2, is as follows: GAGVSQTPSNKVTEKGKYVELRCDPISGHTALYWYRQSLGQGPEFLIYFQGTGAADDSGLPNDRFFAVRPEGSVSTLKIQRTERGDSAVYLCASSLEQGQVYYGYTFGSGTRLTVV.

This clone was seen just once. This CDR3 reads CASSSDSSSYEQYF. CDR3 sequence (DNA): TGTGCCAGCAGCTCTGACAGTAGCTCCTACGAGCAGTACTTC. V is TRBV11-2 and J is TRBJ2-5, with a tentative D call TRBD1 (5 bases). The assigned J gene may be wrong: the sequence end matches TRBJ2-7 better. Looked up from germline, CDR1 is SGHAT and CDR2 is FQNNGV. CDR3 length: 14 amino acids.

The rearrangement links TRBV6-1 to TRBJ2-7; no clear D gene. CDR1 is MNHNS, CDR2 SASEGT, per germline. Trimming took 4 bases from V and 3 from J, leaving 4 bases between them. This CDR3 has 11 amino acids. Here the CDR3 reads CASSGVYEQYF. In DNA, the CDR3 is TGTGCCAGCAGTGGGGTCTACGAGCAGTACTTC.

This clone was seen a handful of times. The chain links TRBV9 to TRBJ1-1, with D possibly TRBD1 on 6 matching bases. Trimming shortened V by 2 bases and J by 3 bases, and 8 bases separated the two germline ends. The germline gives CDR1 SGDLS, CDR2 YYNGEE. The CDR3 consists of 13 residues. CDR3 DNA: TGTGCCAGCAGCGTTAAGGGGGACACTGAAGCTTTCTTT. Amino acid sequence: CASSVKGDTEAFF.

The chain joins TRBV7-2 to TRBJ2-7, with TRBD1 as a possible D gene (6 bases). The CDR3 covers 15 residues. From germline, CDR1 is SGHTA and CDR2 FQGNSA. The V and J ends lost 1 base and 2 bases respectively, with 12 bases between them. The CDR3: CASSLGGRGTYEQYF. The DNA for the CDR3 is TGTGCCAGCAGCTTAGGAGGCAGGGGAACCTACGAGCAGTACTTC.

This clone occurred a few times. J is TRBJ2-2 and V is TRBV11-1; D unclear. CDR3 length: 16 residues. Germline CDR1 reads SGHAT; CDR2 reads FQDESV (reference sequence). V lost 4 bases and J lost 2, with 14 bases in between. CDR3 nucleotides: TGTGCCAGCAGCTCGGGCCAGACATCAAACACCGGGGAGCTGTTTTTT. It encodes CASSSGQTSNTGELFF.

In its sample, this clone was seen once. V usage is TRBV6-4 and J usage is TRBJ1-6; 9 bases map to TRBD1. From germline, CDR1 is MRHNA and CDR2 SNTAGT. CDR3 length: 15 residues. The V and J ends lost 2 bases and 13 bases, in that order; junction bases with no gene match: 9. The CDR3, as DNA: TGTGCCAGCAGTGACGGACAGGGGCAGCTAGATCCCCTCCACTTT. Its translation: CASSDGQGQLDPLHF.

This clone has only one observation. The V gene is TRBV9, the J gene TRBJ2-6; D remains unclear. Trimming removed 0 bases at V and 0 bases at J, with 4 bases between. CDR1 SGDLS and CDR2 YYNGEE come from the germline V gene. This CDR3 spans 15 amino acids. The CDR3 region has the DNA TGTGCCAGCAGCGTAGGAAGCTCTGGGGCCAACGTCCTGACTTTC. Translation gives CASSVGSSGANVLTF. The entire variable domain, with the rest obtained from reference TRBV9 and TRBJ2-6, is as follows: DSGVTQTPKHLITATGQRVTLRCSPRSGDLSVYWYQQSLDQGLQFLIQYYNGEERAKGNILERFSAQQFPDLHSELNLSSLELGDSALYFCASSVGSSGANVLTFGAGSRLTVL.

The V and J genes are TRBV19 and TRBJ2-1; D remains unclear. The CDR3 sequence is 15 residues long. V was clipped by 5 bases and J by 0 bases, with 11 bases between them. CDR1 is LNHDA and CDR2 is SQIVND in the germline V gene (reference sequence). The CDR3 DNA reads TGTGCCAGTAGTTTAATCGGTAGCTCCTACAATGAGCAGTTCTTC. It yields the protein CASSLIGSSYNEQFF.

The gene calls are TRBV5-4 and TRBJ1-2, with D maybe TRBD1 (6 bases). The V gene's germline CDR1 is SGHNT and CDR2 YYREEE (reference sequence). V lost 1 base to trimming and J lost 1 base, with 17 bases between them. There are 17 residues in the CDR3. As DNA, the CDR3 is TGTGCCAGCAGCTTGTACGGGGGGGCCAGGGTTAACTATGGCTACACCTTC. Amino acids: CASSLYGGARVNYGYTF.

The genes are TRBV2 and TRBJ2-5, with D possibly being TRBD2 (7 bases). CDR1 is SNHLY, CDR2 FYNNEI, per germline. The CDR3 spans 13 residues. Between the trimmed V and J ends, which lost 4 bases and 5 bases, there was a span of 11 bases. The CDR3 sequence is CASSAGGGETQYF. The CDR3 nucleotides are TGTGCCAGCAGTGCGGGGGGCGGGGAGACCCAGTACTTC.

A few counts support this clone. This sequence joins TRBV6-5 and TRBJ2-1; 10 bases match TRBD2. The V and J ends lost 6 bases and 10 bases, in that order; junction bases with no gene match: 9. CDR1 MNHEY and CDR2 SVGAGI come from the germline V gene. This CDR3 comprises 14 residues. The CDR3 coding sequence is TGTGCCAGCAGGTCCAGCGGGGGGGCCCGGGAGCAGTTCTTC. Translating it yields CASRSSGGAREQFF.

V usage is TRBV7-9 and J usage is TRBJ1-3; 8 bases match TRBD1. Germline V gene sequence: CDR1 SEHNR, CDR2 FQNEAQ (reference sequence). V gave up 5 bases and J gave up 2 bases; unmatched junction bases: 2. The CDR3 contains 14 residues. This CDR3 is CASSKDRAGNTIYF. The CDR3 nucleotides read TGTGCCAGCAGCAAGGACAGGGCTGGAAACACCATATATTTT.

This clone has a handful of counts. The chain uses TRBV18 and TRBJ1-1; no reliable D call. The germline V gene encodes CDR1 KGHSH and CDR2 LQKENI. The V end lost 6 bases, the J end lost 0 bases, and 11 bases lay between the germline ends. The CDR3 sequence is 14 residues long. This chain's CDR3 is CASSSTNMNTEAFF. The CDR3 nucleotides read TGTGCCAGCTCGTCGACGAACATGAACACTGAAGCTTTCTTT.

The chain couples TRBV11-3 to TRBJ2-1; D might be TRBD2 (6 bases). The germline gives CDR1 SGHNT, CDR2 YENEEA. Trimming took 5 bases from V and 3 from J, leaving 8 bases between them. The CDR3 consists of 13 residues. In nucleotides, the CDR3 is TGTGCCAGCAGCCCCGGGGGCTACAATGAGCAGTTCTTC. It specifies CASSPGGYNEQFF.

V usage is TRBV7-2 and J usage is TRBJ1-4, with D unresolved. V shed 1 base and J shed 8 bases, with 20 bases lying between them. Germline V lookup: CDR1 SGHTA, CDR2 FQGNSA. CDR3 length equals 17 residues. The CDR3 nucleotides read TGTGCCAGCAGCTTAGAATTGGCAGCCGCCTCGGGGGAAAAACTGTTTTTT. Its translation is CASSLELAAASGEKLFF. Filled out from reference TRBV7-2 and TRBJ1-4, the complete variable domain reads GAGVSQSPSNKVTEKGKDVELRCDPISGHTALYWYRQSLGQGLEFLIYFQGNSAPDKSGLPSDRFSAERTGGSVSTLTIQRTQQEDSAVYLCASSLELAAASGEKLFFGSGTQLSVL.

Here the CDR3 reads CASRRLSGQGDSPLHF. CDR3 DNA sequence: TGTGCCAGCAGGCGACTCAGCGGACAGGGAGATTCACCCCTCCACTTT. The chain joins TRBV27 to TRBJ1-6, with 8 positions matching TRBD1. This CDR3 contains 16 residues. Trimming removed 6 bases from V and 8 bases from J; junction bases left unmatched: 12. The germline V gene has CDR1 MNHEY and CDR2 SMNVEV (reference sequence).

V gene TRBV7-9 combines with J gene TRBJ2-3, with 15 bases matching TRBD2. CDR3 length: 18 amino acids. J gave up 2 bases and V 5 bases, and 8 bases lay outside the gene matches. CDR1 is SEHNR, CDR2 FQNEAQ, per germline (reference sequence). Here the CDR3 DNA reads TGTGCCAGCAGCCCGGGACTAGCGGGGGGCCCCTCCACAGATACGCAGTATTTT. Translation: CASSPGLAGGPSTDTQYF.